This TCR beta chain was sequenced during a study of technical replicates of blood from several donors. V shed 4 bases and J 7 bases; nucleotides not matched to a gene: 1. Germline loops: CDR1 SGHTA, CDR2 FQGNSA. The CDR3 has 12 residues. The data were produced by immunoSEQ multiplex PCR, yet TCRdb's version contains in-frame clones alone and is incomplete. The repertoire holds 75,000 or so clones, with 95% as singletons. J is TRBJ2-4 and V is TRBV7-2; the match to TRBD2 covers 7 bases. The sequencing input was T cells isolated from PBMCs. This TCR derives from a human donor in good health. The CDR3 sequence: CASSSGGNIQYF. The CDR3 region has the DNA TGTGCCAGCAGCTCCGGGGGGAACATTCAGTACTTC. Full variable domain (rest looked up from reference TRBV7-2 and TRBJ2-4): GAGVSQSPSNKVTEKGKDVELRCDPISGHTALYWYRQSLGQGLEFLIYFQGNSAPDKSGLPSDRFSAERTGGSVSTLTIQRTQQEDSAVYLCASSSGGNIQYFGAGTRLSVL.